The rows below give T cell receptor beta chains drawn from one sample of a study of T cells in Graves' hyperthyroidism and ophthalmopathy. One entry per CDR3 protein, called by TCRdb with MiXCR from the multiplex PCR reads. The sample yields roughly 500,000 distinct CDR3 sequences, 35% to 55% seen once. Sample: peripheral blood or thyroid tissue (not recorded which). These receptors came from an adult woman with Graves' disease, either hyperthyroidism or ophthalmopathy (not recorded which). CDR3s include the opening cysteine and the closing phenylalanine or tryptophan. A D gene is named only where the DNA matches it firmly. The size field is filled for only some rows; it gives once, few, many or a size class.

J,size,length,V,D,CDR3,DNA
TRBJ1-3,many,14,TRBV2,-,CASSDLGLRNTIYF,TGTGCCAGCAGTGATTTGGGGTTAAGAAACACCATATATTTT
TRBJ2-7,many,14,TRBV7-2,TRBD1,CASSVTGEHHEQYF,TGTGCCAGCAGCGTCACAGGGGAACACCACGAGCAGTACTTC
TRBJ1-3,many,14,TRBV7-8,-,CASSPGTSGNTIYF,TGTGCCAGCAGCCCCGGGACGTCTGGAAACACCATATATTTT
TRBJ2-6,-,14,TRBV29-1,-,CSVVPGAGANVLTF,TGCAGCGTTGTACCGGGGGCCGGGGCCAACGTCCTGACTTTC
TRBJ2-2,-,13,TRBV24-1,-,CATREGNTGELFF,TGTGCCACCCGAGAGGGGAACACCGGGGAGCTGTTTTTT
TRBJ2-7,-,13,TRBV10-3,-,CASSEPWGDEQYF,TGTGCCAGCAGTGAGCCCTGGGGGGACGAGCAGTACTTC
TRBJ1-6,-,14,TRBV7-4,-,CASSLLEANSPLHF,TGTGCCAGCAGCTTATTGGAGGCTAATTCACCCCTCCACTTT
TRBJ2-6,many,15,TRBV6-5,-,CASSQDHSGANVLTF,TGTGCCAGCAGCCAGGACCACTCTGGGGCCAACGTCCTGACTTTC
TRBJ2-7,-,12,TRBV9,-,CASSLGPGEQYF,TGTGCCAGCAGCTTAGGGCCGGGTGAGCAGTACTTC
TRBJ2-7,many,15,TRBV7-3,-,CASSPRDSEAYEQYF,TGTGCCAGCAGCCCCCGGGACTCCGAAGCCTACGAGCAGTACTTC
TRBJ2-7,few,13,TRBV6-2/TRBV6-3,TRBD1,CARGQGVRYEQYF,TGTGCCAGGGGACAGGGGGTTAGGTACGAGCAGTACTTC
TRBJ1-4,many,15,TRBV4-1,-,CASSQGRVPNEKLFF,TGCGCCAGCAGCCAGGGGAGGGTCCCTAATGAAAAACTGTTTTTT
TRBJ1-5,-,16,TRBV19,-,CASRLWTAGHNQPQHF,TGTGCCAGTAGGCTCTGGACAGCCGGGCACAATCAGCCCCAGCATTTT
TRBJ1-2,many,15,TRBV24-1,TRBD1,CATRDGTESASGYTF,TGTGCCACCAGAGACGGGACAGAATCCGCAAGTGGCTACACCTTC
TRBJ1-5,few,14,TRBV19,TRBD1,CASTPDRGDQPQHF,TGTGCCAGTACCCCGGACAGGGGGGATCAGCCCCAGCATTTT
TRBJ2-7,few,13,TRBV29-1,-,CSVRPSGGYEQYF,TGCAGCGTTCGACCCTCCGGGGGCTACGAGCAGTACTTC
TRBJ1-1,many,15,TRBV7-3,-,CASSLSAGLNTEAFF,TGTGCCAGCAGCTTAAGTGCAGGCTTGAACACTGAAGCTTTCTTT
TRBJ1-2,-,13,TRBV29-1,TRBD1,CSVPVTGTYGYTF,TGCAGCGTCCCCGTGACAGGGACCTATGGCTACACCTTC
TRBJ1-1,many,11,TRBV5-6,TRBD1,CASSWGQEAFF,TGTGCCAGCAGCTGGGGACAGGAAGCTTTCTTT
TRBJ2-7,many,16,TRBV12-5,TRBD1,CASGLDRTGGWYEQYF,TGTGCTAGTGGTTTGGACCGGACAGGGGGCTGGTACGAGCAGTACTTC
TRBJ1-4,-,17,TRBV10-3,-,CAISRGGGYATNEKLFF,TGTGCCATCAGTCGAGGGGGAGGATATGCAACTAATGAAAAACTGTTTTTT
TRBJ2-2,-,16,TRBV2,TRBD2,CASSIQGLAGTGELFF,TGTGCCAGCTCAATCCAGGGACTAGCGGGAACCGGGGAGCTGTTTTTT
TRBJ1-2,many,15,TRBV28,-,CASRPDKGYSGGYTF,TGTGCCAGCAGGCCTGATAAGGGTTACAGTGGTGGCTACACCTTC
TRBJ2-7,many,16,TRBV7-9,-,CASSSNAGQHTYEQYF,TGTGCCAGCAGCTCTAATGCGGGTCAGCATACCTACGAGCAGTACTTC
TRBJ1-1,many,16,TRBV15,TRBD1,CATDKDRPGVNTEAFF,TGTGCCACCGACAAGGACAGGCCAGGGGTTAACACTGAAGCTTTCTTT
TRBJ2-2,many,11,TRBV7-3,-,CASSLYGELFF,TGTGCCAGCAGCTTATACGGGGAGCTGTTTTTT
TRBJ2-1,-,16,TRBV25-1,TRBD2,CASSEFGGGVGNEQFF,TGTGCCAGCAGTGAATTCGGGGGGGGAGTTGGCAATGAGCAGTTCTTC
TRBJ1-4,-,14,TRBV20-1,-,CRGGGWGTDGKLFF,TGCAGGGGGGGCGGTTGGGGCACCGACGGAAAACTGTTTTTT
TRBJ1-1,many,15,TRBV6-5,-,CASSQRDPGGTEAFF,TGTGCCAGCAGCCAACGGGACCCGGGGGGGACTGAAGCTTTCTTT
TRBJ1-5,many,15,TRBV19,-,CASSMSRALHQPQHF,TGTGCCAGTAGTATGTCCAGGGCGCTGCATCAGCCCCAGCATTTT
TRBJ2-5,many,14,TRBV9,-,CASSVMTGQETQYF,TGTGCCAGCAGCGTTATGACTGGGCAAGAGACCCAGTACTTC
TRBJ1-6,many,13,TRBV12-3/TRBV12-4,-,CASSLSNPSPLHF,TGTGCCAGCAGCCTGTCAAATCCTTCACCCCTCCACTTT
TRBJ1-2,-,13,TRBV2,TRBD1,CASSYGTGDGYTF,TGTGCCAGCAGCTACGGGACAGGAGATGGCTACACCTTC
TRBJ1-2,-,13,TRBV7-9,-,CASSLVRTRSYTF,TGTGCCAGCAGCTTAGTCCGGACTAGGAGCTACACCTTC
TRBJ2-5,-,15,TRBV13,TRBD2,CASTATRLEGGAQYF,TGTGCCAGCACCGCCACTCGTCTCGAGGGAGGGGCCCAGTACTTC
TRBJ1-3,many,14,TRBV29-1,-,CSVATPNSGNTIYF,TGCAGCGTTGCCACACCGAACTCTGGAAACACCATATATTTT
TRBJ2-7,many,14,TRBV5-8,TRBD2,CASSKREAIYEQYF,TGTGCCAGCAGCAAGCGGGAGGCTATTTACGAGCAGTACTTC
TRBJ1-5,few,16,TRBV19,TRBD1,CASSNPGQGAGQPQHF,TGTGCCAGTAGTAACCCGGGACAGGGGGCCGGTCAGCCCCAGCATTTT
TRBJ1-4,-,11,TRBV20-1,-,CSARAGGLRFF,TGCAGTGCTAGAGCGGGGGGCTTGCGTTTTTTT
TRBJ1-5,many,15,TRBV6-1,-,CASSERVNSNQPQHF,TGTGCCAGCAGTGAAAGAGTGAATAGCAATCAGCCCCAGCATTTT
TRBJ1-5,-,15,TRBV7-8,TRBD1,CASRGTGSPNQPQHF,TGTGCCAGCAGGGGGACAGGCTCTCCAAATCAGCCCCAGCATTTT
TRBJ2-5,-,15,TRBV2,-,CASSNRHLLRETQYF,TGTGCCAGCAGTAATAGACACCTCCTAAGGGAGACCCAGTACTTC
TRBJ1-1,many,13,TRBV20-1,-,CSARSGSNTEAFF,TGCAGTGCTAGGTCAGGGTCGAACACTGAAGCTTTCTTT
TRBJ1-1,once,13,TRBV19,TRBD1,CAGSIYRGTEAFF,TGTGCCGGTAGTATTTACAGGGGCACTGAAGCTTTCTTT
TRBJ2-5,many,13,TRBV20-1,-,CSAPSIYQETQYF,TGCAGTGCCCCCTCAATATACCAAGAGACCCAGTACTTC
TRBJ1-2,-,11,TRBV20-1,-,CSAKTRTGYTF,TGCAGTGCTAAGACCCGGACCGGCTACACCTTC
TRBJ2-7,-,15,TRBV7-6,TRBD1,CASSSTGTASYEQYF,TGTGCCAGCAGTTCTACTGGGACAGCCTCCTACGAGCAGTACTTC
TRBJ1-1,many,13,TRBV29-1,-,CSGGSAAGTEAFF,TGCAGCGGCGGTTCCGCTGCTGGCACTGAAGCTTTCTTT
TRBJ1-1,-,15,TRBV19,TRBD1,CASSLNRGLDTEAFF,TGTGCCAGTAGTCTCAACAGGGGTTTGGACACTGAAGCTTTCTTT
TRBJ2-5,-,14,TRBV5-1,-,CASSLYRGTDTQYF,TGCGCCAGCAGCTTATACAGAGGCACAGATACGCAGTACTTC
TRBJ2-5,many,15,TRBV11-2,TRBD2,CASSLVSSGGETQYF,TGTGCCAGCAGCTTAGTCTCCTCGGGGGGGGAGACCCAGTACTTC
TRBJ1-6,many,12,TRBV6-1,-,CASRDVSSPLHF,TGTGCCAGCAGAGACGTTTCCTCACCCCTCCACTTT
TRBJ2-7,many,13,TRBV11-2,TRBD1,CASSSGTGVEQYF,TGCGCCAGCAGCTCCGGGACAGGGGTTGAGCAGTACTTC
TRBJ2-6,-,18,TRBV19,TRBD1,CASSQLTGGPSGANVLTF,TGTGCCAGCAGCCAGCTTACAGGGGGCCCCTCTGGGGCCAACGTCCTGACTTTC
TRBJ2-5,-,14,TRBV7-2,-,CASSSEWGGETQYF,TGTGCCAGCAGCTCCGAGTGGGGTGGGGAGACCCAGTACTTC
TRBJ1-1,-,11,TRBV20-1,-,CSAREEPKAFF,TGCAGTGCTAGAGAGGAACCCAAAGCCTTCTTT
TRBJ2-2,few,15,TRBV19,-,CASRPGNLNTGELFF,TGTGCCAGTAGACCGGGGAACCTCAACACCGGGGAGCTGTTTTTT
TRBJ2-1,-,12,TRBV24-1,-,CATSDNVDEQFF,TGTGCCACCAGTGATAATGTCGATGAGCAGTTCTTC
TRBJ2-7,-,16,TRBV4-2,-,CASSQGWGEPTYEQYF,TGTGCCAGCAGCCAAGGTTGGGGGGAGCCTACCTACGAGCAGTACTTC